Below are 8 T cell receptor beta chains sequenced from a single sample in a study of T cell responses to AZD1222 COVID-19 vaccine. Libraries were prepared by immunoSEQ multiplex PCR; TCRdb keeps only in-frame clonotypes and omits some of them. The table records some 150,000 clones, 90% to 95% of them present only once. Specimen: peripheral blood, collected on day 0 of AZD1222 vaccination. These receptors were taken from an adult in good health.

The J gene is TRBJ1-1, the V gene TRBV6-5; TRBD1 agrees at 8 bases. From germline, CDR1 is MNHEY and CDR2 SVGAGI. With V trimmed by 7 bases and J by 2 bases, 6 bases remained unmatched. The CDR3 consists of 14 residues. The CDR3 nucleotides are TGTGCCAGCATTCTGGACAGGGTTAACACTGAAGCTTTCTTT. It translates to CASILDRVNTEAFF.

V is TRBV6-5 and J is TRBJ2-7, with TRBD1 identical over 8 bases. The trim removed 5 bases at V and 5 bases at J, leaving 8 bases unmatched. The length of the CDR3 is 14 residues. Germline values: CDR1 MNHEY, CDR2 SVGAGI. This CDR3 reads CASSTRQGKDEQYF. In DNA, the CDR3 is TGTGCCAGCAGTACCCGACAGGGGAAAGACGAGCAGTACTTC.

The chain recombines TRBV12-5 with TRBJ1-5; D gene uncertain. Germline V gene lookup returns CDR1 LGHNT and CDR2 FRNRAP. This CDR3 region has 12 residues. The V and J ends lost 6 bases and 5 bases respectively, with 8 bases between them. The chain's CDR3 is CASGYGDQPQHF. CDR3 nucleotide sequence: TGTGCTAGTGGCTACGGGGATCAGCCCCAGCATTTT.

This chain uses TRBV3-1 (or the pseudogene TRBV3-2) with TRBJ1-2; tentative D call: TRBD1 (5 bases). Trimming removed 0 bases from V and 7 bases from J, with 15 bases in between. The CDR3 is 15 residues long. Germline V gene data show CDR1 as LGHDT and CDR2 as YNNKEL (reference sequence). In DNA form, the CDR3 reads TGTGCCAGCAGCCAAGATTCCGGCGGGGGGGGTGGCTACACCTTC. The encoded protein is CASSQDSGGGGGYTF.

The chain employs TRBV10-3 and TRBJ1-1; D remains ambiguous. The CDR3 has 14 residues. From germline, CDR1 is ENHRY and CDR2 SYGVKD. Trimming cost V 2 bases and J 0 bases, with 7 bases left between them. In nucleotides, the CDR3 is TGTGCCATCAGTGAGGGGCAAATGAACACTGAAGCTTTCTTT. Translation gives CAISEGQMNTEAFF.

The V call is TRBV7-2, the J call TRBJ1-5, with TRBD1 matching over 9 bases. The CDR3 spans 15 residues. Per the germline V gene, CDR1 is SGHTA and CDR2 is FQGNSA. The junction had 7 bases not matched to a gene; V was cut back by 5 bases and J by 5 bases. The DNA for the CDR3 is TGTGCCAGCAGCCCCGGGACAGGGTGGGATCAGCCCCAGCATTTT. Protein: CASSPGTGWDQPQHF.

This chain connects TRBV11-2 to TRBJ2-7; D not resolved. Looked up from germline, CDR1 is SGHAT and CDR2 is FQNNGV. V lost 2 bases to trimming and J lost 3 bases, with 14 bases between them. CDR3 size: 15 residues. CDR3 nucleotide sequence: TGTGCCAGCAGCTTACGCCCTAGGGTTAACTACGAGCAGTACTTC. Translated, it gives CASSLRPRVNYEQYF.

The chain combines TRBV6-5 with TRBJ2-3; possibly TRBD2 for D (5 bases). Between the trimmed V and J ends, which lost 4 bases and 5 bases, there was a span of 10 bases. CDR3 size: 13 residues. Looked up from germline, CDR1 is MNHEY and CDR2 is SVGAGI. As DNA, the CDR3 is TGTGCCAGCAGTTCTTTACTAGGAGATACGCAGTATTTT. It encodes CASSSLLGDTQYF.